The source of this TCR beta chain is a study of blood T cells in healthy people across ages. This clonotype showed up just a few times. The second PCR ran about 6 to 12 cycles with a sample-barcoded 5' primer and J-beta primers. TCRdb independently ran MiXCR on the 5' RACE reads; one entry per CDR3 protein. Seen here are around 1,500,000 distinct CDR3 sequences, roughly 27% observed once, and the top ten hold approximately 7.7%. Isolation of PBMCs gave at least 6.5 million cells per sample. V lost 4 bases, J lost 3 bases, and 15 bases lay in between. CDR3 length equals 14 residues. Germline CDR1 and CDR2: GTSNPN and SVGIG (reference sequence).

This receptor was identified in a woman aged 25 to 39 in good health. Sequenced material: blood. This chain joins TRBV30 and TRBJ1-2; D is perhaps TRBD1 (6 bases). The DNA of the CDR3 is TGTGCCTGGAAGGGGGGACGGCGGGACTATGGCTACACCTTC. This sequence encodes CAWKGGRRDYGYTF.